This T cell receptor beta chain was profiled in a study of monozygotic twins with inflammatory bowel disease. General study points: T cell subtypes that differed could not be told apart. On the inverse Simpson index, IBD patients scored lower for TCRbeta diversity than healthy co-twins.

Through template switching, UMIs that included a 6-nucleotide sample barcode were added. After re-calling the 5' RACE reads, TCRdb lists one entry per CDR3 protein, DNA absent. The sample table includes some 190,000 distinct CDR3 sequences. As to this clonotype: Antigen unknown.

The CDR3 length is 12 residues. Germline-derived CDR1 and CDR2 are MNHEY and SMNVEV (reference sequence). Sequenced sample: blood. The clonotype was recovered from a human donor with ulcerative colitis or Crohn's disease, or a healthy co-twin of an affected twin (not recorded which). This chain connects TRBV27 to TRBJ2-3; TCRdb gives TRBD2 as the D gene, but with no DNA this cannot be confirmed. CDR3 sequence reads: CASRLAGDTQYF.